Described below is a single T cell receptor (beta chain) sequence and its context. Its antigen is undetermined. The data belong to a study of Ad26.COV2.S vaccination and SARS-CoV-2 variants. The CDR3 is 15 amino acids. CDR1 is LNHDA and CDR2 is SQIVND in the germline V gene (reference sequence). Trimming pared 5 bases from V and 0 bases from J, leaving 11 bases between. Notes on the study in general: Placebo recipients showed lower spike-specific TCR breadth than vaccinees.

Generated by immunoSEQ multiplex PCR, the TCRdb table keeps only in-frame clones and is missing some. Among 300,000 to 350,000 clones listed, around nine tenths were seen once. Treatment noted: around 19 received Ad26.COV2.S at low or high dose, single or two shots; about 5 received placebo; per-sample allocation not given. Sampling was done on day 63 after the first vaccine or placebo injection. This sequence originates from a person aged 18-65 years who received the Ad26.COV2.S COVID-19 vaccine or a placebo. The source was peripheral blood, collected in a trial of Ad26.COV2.S vaccine versus placebo. V is TRBV19 and J is TRBJ1-3; D unclear. CDR3 DNA sequence: TGTGCCAGTAGTTCCACGGCCAGCTCTGGAAACACCATATATTTT. It encodes CASSSTASSGNTIYF.